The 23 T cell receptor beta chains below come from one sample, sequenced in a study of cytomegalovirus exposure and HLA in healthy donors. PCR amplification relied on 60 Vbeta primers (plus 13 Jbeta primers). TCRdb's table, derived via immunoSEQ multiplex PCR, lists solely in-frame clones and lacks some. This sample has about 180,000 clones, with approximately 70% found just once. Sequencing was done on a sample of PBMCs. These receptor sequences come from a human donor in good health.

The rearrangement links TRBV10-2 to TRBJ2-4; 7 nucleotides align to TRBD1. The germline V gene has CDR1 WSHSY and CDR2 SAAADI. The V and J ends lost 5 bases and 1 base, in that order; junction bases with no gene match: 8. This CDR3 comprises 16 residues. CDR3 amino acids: CASSWEGGSAKNIQYF. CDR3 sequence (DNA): TGCGCCAGCAGTTGGGAAGGGGGCAGTGCCAAAAACATTCAGTACTTC.

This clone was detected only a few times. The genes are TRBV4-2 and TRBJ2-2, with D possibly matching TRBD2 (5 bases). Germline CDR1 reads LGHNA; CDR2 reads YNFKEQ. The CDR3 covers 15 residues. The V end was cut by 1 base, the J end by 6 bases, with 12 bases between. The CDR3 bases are TGTGCCAGCAGCCAAGGGCGGCTAGCCGCCGGGGAGCTGTTTTTT. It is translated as CASSQGRLAAGELFF.

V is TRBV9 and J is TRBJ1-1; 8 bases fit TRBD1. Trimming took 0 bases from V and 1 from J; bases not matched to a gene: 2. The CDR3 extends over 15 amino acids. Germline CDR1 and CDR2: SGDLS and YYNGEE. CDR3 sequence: CASSVVDRGNTEAFF. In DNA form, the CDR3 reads TGTGCCAGCAGCGTAGTTGACAGGGGGAACACTGAAGCTTTCTTT.

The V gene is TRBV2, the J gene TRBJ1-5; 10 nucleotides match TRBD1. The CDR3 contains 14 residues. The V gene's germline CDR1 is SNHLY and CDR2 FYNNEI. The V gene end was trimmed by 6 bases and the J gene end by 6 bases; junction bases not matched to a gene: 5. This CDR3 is CASRRQGAGQPQHF. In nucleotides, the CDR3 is TGTGCCAGCAGGCGACAGGGGGCCGGTCAGCCCCAGCATTTT.

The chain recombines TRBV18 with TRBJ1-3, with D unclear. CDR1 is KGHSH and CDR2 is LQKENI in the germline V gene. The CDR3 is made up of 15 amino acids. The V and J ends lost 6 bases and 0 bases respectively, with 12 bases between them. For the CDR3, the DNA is TGTGCCAGCTCCCACGGTGAACTCTCTGGAAACACCATATATTTT. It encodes CASSHGELSGNTIYF.

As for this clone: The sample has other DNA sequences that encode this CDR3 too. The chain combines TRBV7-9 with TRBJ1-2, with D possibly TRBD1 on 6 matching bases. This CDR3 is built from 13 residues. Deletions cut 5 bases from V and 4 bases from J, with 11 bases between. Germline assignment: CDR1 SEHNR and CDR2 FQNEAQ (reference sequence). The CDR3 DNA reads TGTGCCAGCAGCCTACAACAGGGCTATGGCTACACCTTC. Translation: CASSLQQGYGYTF.

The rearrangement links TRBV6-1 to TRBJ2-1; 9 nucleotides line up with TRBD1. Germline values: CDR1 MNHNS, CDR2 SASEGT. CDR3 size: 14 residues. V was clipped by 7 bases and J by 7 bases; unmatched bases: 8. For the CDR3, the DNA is TGTGCCAGCACCACGGGACAGGGTAGGAATGAGCAGTTCTTC. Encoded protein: CASTTGQGRNEQFF.

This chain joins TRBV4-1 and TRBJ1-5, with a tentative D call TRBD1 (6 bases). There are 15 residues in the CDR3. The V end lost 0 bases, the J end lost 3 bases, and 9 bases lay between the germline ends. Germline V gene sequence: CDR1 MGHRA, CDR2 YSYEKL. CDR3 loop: CASSQETGINQPQHF. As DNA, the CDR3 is TGCGCCAGCAGCCAAGAGACAGGTATCAATCAGCCCCAGCATTTT.

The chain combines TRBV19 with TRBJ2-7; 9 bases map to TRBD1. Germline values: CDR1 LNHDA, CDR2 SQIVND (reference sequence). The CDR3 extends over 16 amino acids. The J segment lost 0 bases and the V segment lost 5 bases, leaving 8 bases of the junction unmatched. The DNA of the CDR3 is TGTGCCAGTAGTGAACAGGGGGCAAGGAGCTCCTACGAGCAGTACTTC. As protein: CASSEQGARSSYEQYF.

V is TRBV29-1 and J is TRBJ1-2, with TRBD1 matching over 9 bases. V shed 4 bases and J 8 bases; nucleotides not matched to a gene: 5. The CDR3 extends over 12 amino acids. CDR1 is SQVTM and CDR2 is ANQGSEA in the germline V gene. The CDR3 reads CSVGRTGDGYTF. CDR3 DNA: TGCAGCGTTGGGAGGACAGGGGACGGCTACACCTTC.

The DNA of the CDR3 is TGTGCCAGCAGCTTAGCCTGGACAGGGGGCGCCGCGGGGGGCTACACCTTC. Translation gives CASSLAWTGGAAGGYTF. The V gene is TRBV7-2, the J gene TRBJ1-2; 11 nucleotides agree with TRBD1. Germline V gene lookup returns CDR1 SGHTA and CDR2 FQGNSA. This CDR3 contains 17 residues. J was trimmed by 8 bases and V by 0 bases; bases with no gene match: 11.

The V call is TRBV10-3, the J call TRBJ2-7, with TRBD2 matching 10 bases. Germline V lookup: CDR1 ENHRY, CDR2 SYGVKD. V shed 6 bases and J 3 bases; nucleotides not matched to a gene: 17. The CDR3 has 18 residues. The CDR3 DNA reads TGTGCCATCAGAGCCAGCGGGGGGGCCGGGTGGCGGGACTACGAGCAGTACTTC. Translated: CAIRASGGAGWRDYEQYF.

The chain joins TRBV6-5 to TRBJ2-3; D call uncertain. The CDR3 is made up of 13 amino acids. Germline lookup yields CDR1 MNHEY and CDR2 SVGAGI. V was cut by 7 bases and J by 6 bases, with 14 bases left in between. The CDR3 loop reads CASMTRFSDTQYF. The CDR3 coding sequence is TGTGCCAGCATGACACGATTTTCGGATACGCAGTATTTT.

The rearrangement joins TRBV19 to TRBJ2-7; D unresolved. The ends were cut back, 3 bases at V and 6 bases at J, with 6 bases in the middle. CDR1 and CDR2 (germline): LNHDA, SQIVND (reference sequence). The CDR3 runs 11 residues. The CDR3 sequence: CASSIGREQYF. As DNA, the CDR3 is TGTGCCAGTAGTATTGGGCGCGAGCAGTACTTC.

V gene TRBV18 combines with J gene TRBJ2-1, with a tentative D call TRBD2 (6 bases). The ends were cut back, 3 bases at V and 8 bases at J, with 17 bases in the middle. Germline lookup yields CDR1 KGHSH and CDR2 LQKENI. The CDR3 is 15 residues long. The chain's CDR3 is CASSPGGPVFYEQFF. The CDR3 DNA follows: TGTGCCAGCTCACCCGGAGGGCCTGTTTTCTATGAGCAGTTCTTC.

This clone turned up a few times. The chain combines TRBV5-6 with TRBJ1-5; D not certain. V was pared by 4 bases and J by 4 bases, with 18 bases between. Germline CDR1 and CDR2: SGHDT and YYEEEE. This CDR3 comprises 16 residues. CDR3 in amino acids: CASSLLRDRANQPQHF. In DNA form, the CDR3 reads TGTGCCAGCAGCCTTCTACGAGATAGAGCAAATCAGCCCCAGCATTTT.

The CDR3 protein is CASSSAPGGPGELFF. In nucleotides, the CDR3 is TGTGCCAGTAGTTCCGCACCGGGAGGGCCCGGGGAGCTGTTTTTT. V is TRBV19 and J is TRBJ2-2; TRBD2 agrees at 8 bases. The length of the CDR3 is 15 residues. V lost 5 bases and J lost 6; bases outside the gene matches: 8. Germline V lookup: CDR1 LNHDA, CDR2 SQIVND (reference sequence).

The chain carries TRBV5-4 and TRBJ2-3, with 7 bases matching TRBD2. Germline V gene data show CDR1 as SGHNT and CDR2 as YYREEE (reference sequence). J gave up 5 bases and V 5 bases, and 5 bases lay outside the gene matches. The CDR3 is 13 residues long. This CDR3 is CASRGGAEDTQYF. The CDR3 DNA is TGTGCCAGCAGGGGAGGGGCTGAAGATACGCAGTATTTT.

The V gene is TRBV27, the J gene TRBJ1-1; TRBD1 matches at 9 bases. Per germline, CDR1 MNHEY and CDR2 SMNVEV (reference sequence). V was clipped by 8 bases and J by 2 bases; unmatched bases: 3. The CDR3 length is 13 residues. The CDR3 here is CASLGQGNTEAFF. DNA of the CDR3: TGTGCCAGCCTGGGACAGGGAAACACTGAAGCTTTCTTT.

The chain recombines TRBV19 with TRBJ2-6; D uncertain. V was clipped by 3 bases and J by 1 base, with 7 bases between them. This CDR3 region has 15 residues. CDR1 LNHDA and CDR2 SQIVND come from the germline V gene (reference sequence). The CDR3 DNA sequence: TGTGCCAGTAGTATTCTGGCTTCTGGGGCCAACGTCCTGACTTTC. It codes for CASSILASGANVLTF. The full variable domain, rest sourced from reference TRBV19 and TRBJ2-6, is DGGITQSPKYLFRKEGQNVTLSCEQNLNHDAMYWYRQDPGQGLRLIYYSQIVNDFQKGDIAEGYSVSREKKESFPLTVTSAQKNPTAFYLCASSILASGANVLTFGAGSRLTVL.

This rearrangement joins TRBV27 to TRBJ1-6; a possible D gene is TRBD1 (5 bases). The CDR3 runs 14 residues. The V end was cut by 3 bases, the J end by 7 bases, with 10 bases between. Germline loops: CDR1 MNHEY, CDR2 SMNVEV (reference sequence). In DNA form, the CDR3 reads TGTGCCAGCAGTTTGGGCAGGGAAAATTCACCCCTCCACTTT. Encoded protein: CASSLGRENSPLHF.

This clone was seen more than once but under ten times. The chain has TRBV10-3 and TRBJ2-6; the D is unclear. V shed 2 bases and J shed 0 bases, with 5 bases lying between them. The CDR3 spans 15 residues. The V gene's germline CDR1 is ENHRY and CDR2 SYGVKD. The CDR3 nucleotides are TGTGCCATCAGTGAGGGCAGCTCTGGGGCCAACGTCCTGACTTTC. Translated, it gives CAISEGSSGANVLTF.

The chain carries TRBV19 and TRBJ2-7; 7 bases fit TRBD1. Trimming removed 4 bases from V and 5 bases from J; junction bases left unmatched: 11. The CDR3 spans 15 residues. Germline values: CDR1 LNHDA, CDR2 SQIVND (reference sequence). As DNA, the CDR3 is TGTGCCAGTAGTACCGCCACAGGGGTGAGAAACGAGCAGTACTTC. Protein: CASSTATGVRNEQYF.